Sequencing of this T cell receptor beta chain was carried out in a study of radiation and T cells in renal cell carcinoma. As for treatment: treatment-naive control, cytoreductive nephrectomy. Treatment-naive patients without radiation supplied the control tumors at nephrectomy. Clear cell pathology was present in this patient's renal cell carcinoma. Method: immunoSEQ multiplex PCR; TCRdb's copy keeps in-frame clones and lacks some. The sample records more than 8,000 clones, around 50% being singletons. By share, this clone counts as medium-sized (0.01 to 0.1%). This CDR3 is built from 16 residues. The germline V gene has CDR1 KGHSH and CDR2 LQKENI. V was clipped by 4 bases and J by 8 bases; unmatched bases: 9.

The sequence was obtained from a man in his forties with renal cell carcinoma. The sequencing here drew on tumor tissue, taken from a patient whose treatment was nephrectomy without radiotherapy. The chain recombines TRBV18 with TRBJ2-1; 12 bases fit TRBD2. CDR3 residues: CASSHLTSGSSYEQFF. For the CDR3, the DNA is TGTGCCAGCTCACATCTGACTAGCGGGAGTTCGTATGAGCAGTTCTTC.